This T cell receptor beta chain was sequenced during a study of blood T cell repertoires in COVID-19 (dated by TCRdb to about 2020). Study-wide context: The collaborator samples originated in the United States, Italy and Spain and spanned the acute and convalescent phases of COVID-19. The material from the prospective study consisted of cDNA or gDNA derived from T cells, B-cell-depleted T cells, or PBMCs. The dataset comprised deeply sampled blood TCRbeta repertoires from subjects exposed to, actively infected with, or recovered from COVID-19. The repertoires were released in a freely available public database meant as a resource for research on the immune response to SARS-CoV-2. Samples came from the ongoing ImmuneRACE study (first 160 participants) plus 1,254 subjects from 6 global collaborators. Sample metadata almost always included a de-identified subject ID, COVID-19 status, age in years and sex. Where available, HLA class I and class II types were obtained from metadata supplied by the sample provider rather than from assay-based typing. What the study reported, not specific to this receptor: The amount of clinical and demographic metadata varied by source and participant and was provided uncurated.

Note on this clone: Its antigen target is currently unknown. It has no much larger one-base neighbor in the sample; base qualities were not kept.

The immunoSEQ Assay, a bias-controlled multiplex PCR, was used to amplify TCRbeta CDR3 regions from genomic DNA. The study's own analysis went as follows. Nucleated cell counts per sample were estimated from amplification of reference gene primers within the assay. To quantify the absolute abundance of each unique TCRbeta CDR3 rearrangement, sequence reads were collapsed and filtered. Productive Simpson clonality was computed per sample as the square root of Simpson's diversity index over productive rearrangements. TCRdb retrieved this table from immuneACCESS and kept in-frame rearrangements only. Not all clones are present; in checked studies, unresolved V genes account for under half, and no reason is known for the remainder. The V and J calls and clone size were taken over from that table, and D and trimming were inferred from the DNA. Recorded for this sample are 390,000 or so clones; 85% to 90% of them occurred a single time. The ten largest clones add up to around 9.3% of the sample.

Participants in the prospective study were aged 18 to 89 years, lived in under 30 United States geographic areas, and enrolled through a virtual design. To assign participants to cohorts, the prospective study relied on clinical history that participants themselves reported in a screening survey and a study questionnaire. For ImmuneRACE Cohort 3, a participant was defined as recovered based on two consecutive negative NP/OP PCR tests, clearance by a healthcare professional, or resolution of symptoms. In the prospective study, mobile phlebotomists collected whole blood, serum and a nasopharyngeal or oropharyngeal swab from each participant. Additional blood draws and questionnaires over an approximately 2-month period could optionally be provided by prospective study participants. Blood samples from the prospective study were shipped frozen or at room temperature prior to DNA extraction. The CDR3 spans 13 residues, from the cysteine through the phenylalanine. The only DNA kept is the CDR3, 39 bases in frame from the first base. Looking up the germline V gene (reference sequence) yields CDR1 SGHAT and CDR2 FQDESV. Between the V and J ends, shortened by 5 bases and 2 bases respectively, the junction contains 10 bases.

This receptor was taken from a woman aged 45 to 65 who had recovered from COVID-19. The sequenced material came from PBMCs or T cells enriched from blood (not recorded which). The chain uses TRBV11-1 and TRBJ2-7, with a weak D call of TRBD1 (5 bases match). At the DNA level, the sequence is TGTGCCAGCAGCCCCAGGGTTCCCTACGAGCAGTACTTC. Translated, it gives CASSPRVPYEQYF.